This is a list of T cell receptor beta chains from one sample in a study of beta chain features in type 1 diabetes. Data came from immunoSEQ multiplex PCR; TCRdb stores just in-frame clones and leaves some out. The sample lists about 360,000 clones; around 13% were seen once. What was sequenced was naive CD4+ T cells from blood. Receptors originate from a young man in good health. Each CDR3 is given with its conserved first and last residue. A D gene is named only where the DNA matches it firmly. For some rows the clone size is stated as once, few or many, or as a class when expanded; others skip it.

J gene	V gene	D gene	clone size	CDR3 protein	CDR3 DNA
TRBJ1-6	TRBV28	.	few	CASTTNGNSPLHF	TGTGCCAGCACCACAAACGGGAATTCACCCCTCCACTTT
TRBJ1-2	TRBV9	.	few	CASSVDVASDYGYTF	TGTGCCAGCAGCGTAGACGTGGCCTCCGACTATGGCTACACCTTC
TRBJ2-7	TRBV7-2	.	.	CASSLGRREGEQYF	TGTGCCAGCAGCTTGGGACGGAGGGAAGGCGAGCAGTACTTC
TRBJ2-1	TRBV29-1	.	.	CSANVLSSYNEQFF	TGCAGCGCTAATGTACTGAGCTCCTACAATGAGCAGTTCTTC
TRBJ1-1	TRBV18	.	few	CASSPVPKAFF	TGTGCCAGCTCACCCGTGCCTAAAGCTTTCTTT
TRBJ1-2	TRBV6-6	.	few	CASRTEFNYGYTF	TGTGCCAGCAGGACAGAGTTTAACTATGGCTACACCTTC
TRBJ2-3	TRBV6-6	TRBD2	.	CASSYLVGGDTQYF	TGTGCCAGCAGTTACCTCGTGGGAGGGGATACGCAGTATTTT
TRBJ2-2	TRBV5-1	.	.	CASSGAGGANTGELFF	TGCGCCAGCAGCGGGGCCGGAGGGGCGAACACCGGGGAGCTGTTTTTT
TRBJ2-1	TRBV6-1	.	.	CASLRDGGRYNEQFF	TGTGCCAGCTTACGGGACGGGGGAAGGTACAATGAGCAGTTCTTC
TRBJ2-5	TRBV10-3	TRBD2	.	CAISESLAGGETQYF	TGTGCCATCAGTGAGTCCCTAGCGGGAGGGGAGACCCAGTACTTC
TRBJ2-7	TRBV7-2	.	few	CASSSTSTGNYEQYF	TGTGCCAGCAGCTCCACATCGACAGGAAACTACGAGCAGTACTTC
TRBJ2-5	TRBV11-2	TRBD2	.	CASSRGTSGSRETQYF	TGTGCCAGCAGCCGGGGGACTAGCGGGAGCCGGGAGACCCAGTACTTC
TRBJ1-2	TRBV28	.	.	CASSFRGGYTF	TGTGCCAGCAGTTTCAGGGGAGGCTACACCTTC
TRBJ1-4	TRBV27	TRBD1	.	CASSSRTGTLVANEKLFF	TGTGCCAGCAGTTCCAGGACAGGGACACTAGTGGCTAATGAAAAACTGTTTTTT
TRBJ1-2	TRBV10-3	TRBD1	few	CAARTGTGYGYTF	TGTGCCGCTCGCACCGGGACAGGGTATGGCTACACCTTC
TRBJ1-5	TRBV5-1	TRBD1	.	CASSWGTGEQPQHF	TGCGCCAGCAGCTGGGGGACAGGCGAACAGCCCCAGCATTTT
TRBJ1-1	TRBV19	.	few	CASSQQVNTEAFF	TGTGCCAGTAGCCAACAGGTAAACACTGAAGCTTTCTTT
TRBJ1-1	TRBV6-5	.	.	CASRGVSWAEAFF	TGTGCCAGCAGAGGGGTCTCGTGGGCTGAAGCTTTCTTT
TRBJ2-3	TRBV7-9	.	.	CASSFRDKPDTQYF	TGTGCCAGCAGCTTCAGGGATAAGCCAGATACGCAGTATTTT
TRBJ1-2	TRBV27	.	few	CASSPRTPYGYTF	TGTGCCAGCAGCCCAAGGACACCCTATGGCTACACCTTC
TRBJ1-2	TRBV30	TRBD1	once	CAWSVGTVRYYGYTF	TGTGCCTGGAGTGTCGGGACAGTCCGTTACTATGGCTACACCTTC
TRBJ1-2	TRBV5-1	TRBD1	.	CASSSQQGNDYGYTF	TGCGCCAGCAGCTCTCAACAGGGGAACGACTATGGCTACACCTTC
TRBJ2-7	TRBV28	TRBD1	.	CASSFSTGELQYF	TGTGCCAGCAGTTTCTCGACAGGGGAATTACAGTACTTC
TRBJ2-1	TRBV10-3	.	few	CAIGPWGDEQFF	TGTGCCATTGGACCCTGGGGGGATGAGCAGTTCTTC
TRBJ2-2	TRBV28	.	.	CASSFTGEPFF	TGTGCCAGCAGCTTCACCGGGGAGCCGTTTTTT
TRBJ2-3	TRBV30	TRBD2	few	CAWRLTSGRGTDTQYF	TGTGCCTGGAGACTTACTAGCGGGAGGGGGACAGATACGCAGTATTTT
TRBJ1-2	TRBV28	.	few	CASRGGTGGLGYTF	TGTGCCAGCAGAGGCGGAACCGGGGGATTGGGCTACACCTTC
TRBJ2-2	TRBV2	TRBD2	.	CASSFRPPGGDLTGELFF	TGTGCCAGCAGTTTTCGCCCCCCGGGGGGGGACTTAACCGGGGAGCTGTTTTTT
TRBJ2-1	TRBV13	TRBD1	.	CASSLRQGGSYNEQFF	TGTGCCAGCAGCCTTAGACAGGGGGGATCCTACAATGAGCAGTTCTTC
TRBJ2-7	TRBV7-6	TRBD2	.	CASSLRDYGNLVQYF	TGTGCCAGCAGCTTAAGGGACTACGGTAACCTCGTGCAGTACTTC
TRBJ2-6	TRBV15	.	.	CATQTDRSGANVLTF	TGTGCCACCCAAACCGACAGATCTGGGGCCAACGTCCTGACTTTC
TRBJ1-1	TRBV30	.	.	CAWRRSPVTHPGFF	TGTGCCTGGAGGAGATCACCGGTAACGCACCCCGGGTTCTTT
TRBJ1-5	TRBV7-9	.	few	CASSFANIGGGNQPQHF	TGTGCCAGCAGCTTCGCGAACATCGGGGGTGGCAATCAGCCCCAGCATTTT
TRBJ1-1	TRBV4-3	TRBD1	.	CASSPGTGASGTEAFF	TGCGCCAGCAGTCCCGGGACAGGGGCTTCGGGCACTGAAGCTTTCTTT
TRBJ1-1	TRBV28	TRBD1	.	CASSNGQGNTEAFF	TGTGCCAGCAGCAACGGACAGGGGAACACTGAAGCTTTCTTT
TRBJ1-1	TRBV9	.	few	CASSQGQYTEAFF	TGTGCCAGCAGCCAGGGTCAGTACACTGAAGCTTTCTTT
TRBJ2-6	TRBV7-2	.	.	CASSDTGSGANVLTF	TGTGCCAGCAGCGATACAGGTTCTGGGGCCAACGTCCTGACTTTC
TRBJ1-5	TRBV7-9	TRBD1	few	CASSQGQGDQPQHF	TGTGCCAGCAGCCAGGGACAGGGGGATCAGCCCCAGCATTTT
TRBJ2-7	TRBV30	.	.	CAGRASDSYEQYF	TGTGCCGGGCGGGCCTCCGACTCCTACGAGCAGTACTTC
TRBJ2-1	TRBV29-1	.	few	CSPSEVANNEQFF	TGCAGCCCCTCGGAGGTCGCCAACAATGAGCAGTTCTTC
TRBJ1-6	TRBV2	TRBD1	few	CASSGQGGNSPLHF	TGTGCCAGCAGTGGACAGGGCGGTAATTCACCCCTCCACTTT
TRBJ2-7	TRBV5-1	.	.	CASSLQTGRSYEQYF	TGCGCCAGCAGCTTGCAGACAGGTCGCTCCTACGAGCAGTACTTC
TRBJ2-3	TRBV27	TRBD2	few	CASSLWSLRESGPDTQYF	TGTGCCAGCAGTTTATGGTCTCTGCGGGAGTCCGGGCCAGATACGCAGTATTTT
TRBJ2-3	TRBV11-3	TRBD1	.	CASSPTGTGLRKNTQYF	TGTGCCAGCAGCCCGACCGGGACAGGGTTGAGGAAGAATACGCAGTATTTT
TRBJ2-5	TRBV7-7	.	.	CASSPGGAGWEETQYF	TGTGCCAGCAGCCCTGGGGGGGCAGGGTGGGAAGAGACCCAGTACTTC